Listed here are 18 T cell receptor beta chains from one sample, sequenced in a study of blood T cell repertoires in COVID-19. Some clones are missing from TCRdb's copy, which holds only in-frame ones; the method was immunoSEQ multiplex PCR. The sample includes around 25,000 clones, about nine tenths of them seen just once. Material for sequencing was peripheral blood. The receptors were sampled from a woman aged 70 to 79 with active COVID-19.

The chain links TRBV6-2 or TRBV6-3 to TRBJ1-6; no clear D gene. The germline CDR1 and CDR2 sequences are MNHEY and SVGEGT. The CDR3 covers 17 residues. The germline V and J ends were trimmed by 1 base and 0 bases, with 10 bases remaining between them. CDR3 nucleotide sequence: TGTGCCAGCAGTTACTTGGCGAGGAGCTCCTATAATTCACCCCTCCACTTT. It encodes CASSYLARSSYNSPLHF.

The chain has TRBV7-2 and TRBJ2-5; 8 nucleotides match TRBD1. Per germline, CDR1 SGHTA and CDR2 FQGNSA. The junction had 12 bases not matched to a gene; V was cut back by 8 bases and J by 4 bases. CDR3 length: 15 residues. CDR3 coding DNA: TGTGCCAGCGCCGTTGATAGGACAGGGAGAGAGACCCAGTACTTC. It codes for CASAVDRTGRETQYF.

The chain uses TRBV11-3 and TRBJ2-3, with 10 bases aligning to TRBD2. J lost 2 bases, V lost 5 bases, and 7 bases had no gene match. The length of the CDR3 is 16 residues. Germline V gene sequence: CDR1 SGHNT, CDR2 YENEEA. The CDR3 loop reads CASSLNLAGDTDTQYF. CDR3 nucleotide sequence: TGTGCCAGCAGCCTCAACCTAGCGGGAGACACAGATACGCAGTATTTT.

The chain couples TRBV19 to TRBJ2-5, with 7 bases matching TRBD2. CDR1 is LNHDA, CDR2 SQIVND, per germline (reference sequence). The V gene end was trimmed by 4 bases and the J gene end by 1 base; junction bases not matched to a gene: 3. This CDR3 contains 14 residues. CDR3 sequence reads: CASSTGTTQETQYF. The CDR3 region has the DNA TGTGCCAGTAGTACCGGGACTACCCAAGAGACCCAGTACTTC. The entire variable domain, with the rest obtained from reference TRBV19 and TRBJ2-5, is as follows: DGGITQSPKYLFRKEGQNVTLSCEQNLNHDAMYWYRQDPGQGLRLIYYSQIVNDFQKGDIAEGYSVSREKKESFPLTVTSAQKNPTAFYLCASSTGTTQETQYFGPGTRLLVL.

The chain recombines TRBV3-1 (or the pseudogene TRBV3-2) with TRBJ1-2; D remains unclear. V lost 4 bases, J lost 6 bases, and 9 bases lay in between. The germline gives CDR1 LGHDT, CDR2 YNNKEL (reference sequence). CDR3 length: 12 amino acids. As DNA, the CDR3 is TGTGCCAGCAGCCGGAGCTCAAATGGCTACACCTTC. This gives the protein CASSRSSNGYTF.

CDR3 protein: CASSQRQGAEFTDTQYF. CDR3 DNA: TGTGCCAGCAGCCAACGACAGGGGGCCGAGTTCACAGATACGCAGTATTTT. V is TRBV5-8 and J is TRBJ2-3; TRBD1 agrees at 10 bases. Germline CDR1 SGHTS, CDR2 YDEGEE. CDR3 length: 17 amino acids. V lost 4 bases to trimming and J lost 2 bases; unmatched junction nucleotides: 10.

J is TRBJ1-2 and V is TRBV5-4; 10 bases agree with TRBD1. CDR3 length: 13 amino acids. V was clipped by 5 bases and J by 4 bases; unmatched bases: 2. The germline V gene encodes CDR1 SGHNT and CDR2 YYREEE (reference sequence). The CDR3 spells CASSRDRGYGYTF. For the CDR3, the DNA is TGTGCCAGCAGTCGGGACAGGGGCTATGGCTACACCTTC.

The chain joins TRBV7-2 to TRBJ2-1, with 13 positions matching TRBD2. This CDR3 comprises 18 residues. V lost 2 bases, J lost 2 bases, and 6 bases stayed unmatched. Germline loops: CDR1 SGHTA, CDR2 FQGNSA. The CDR3 DNA follows: TGTGCCAGCAGCTTACGGACTAGCGGGGGTTATGCCTACAATGAGCAGTTCTTC. It is translated as CASSLRTSGGYAYNEQFF.

J is TRBJ2-3 and V is TRBV19; 11 nucleotides line up with TRBD1. Germline values: CDR1 LNHDA, CDR2 SQIVND (reference sequence). The ends lost 4 bases at V and 4 bases at J; junction bases unmatched: 7. The CDR3 length is 16 residues. The CDR3 DNA follows: TGTGCCAGTAGTAGAAGGACAGGGGGCGCTCCAGATACGCAGTATTTT. Translated, it gives CASSRRTGGAPDTQYF.

The CDR3 nucleotides are TGTGCCAGCAGTTTAACAGGCTCCTACAATGAGCAGTTCTTC. Amino acids: CASSLTGSYNEQFF. This chain joins TRBV28 and TRBJ2-1, with D possibly being TRBD1 (5 bases). V was cut by 2 bases and J by 0 bases, with 5 bases left in between. Germline assignment: CDR1 MDHEN and CDR2 SYDVKM. The length of the CDR3 is 14 residues.

The V gene is TRBV6-5, the J gene TRBJ2-1; maybe TRBD1 (5 bases). Germline lookup yields CDR1 MNHEY and CDR2 SVGAGI. V was clipped by 2 bases and J by 4 bases, with 12 bases between them. This CDR3 has 15 residues. The CDR3 is CASSYDRSFYNEQFF. The CDR3 bases are TGTGCCAGCAGTTACGACAGAAGCTTTTACAATGAGCAGTTCTTC.

The J gene is TRBJ1-6, the V gene TRBV12-3 or TRBV12-4; 7 bases are a match to TRBD1. V lost 6 bases to trimming and J lost 7 bases; unmatched junction nucleotides: 3. There are 13 residues in the CDR3. In nucleotides, the CDR3 is TGTGCCAGCAGCGACAGGGCCAATTCACCCCTCCACTTT. Protein product: CASSDRANSPLHF.

The gene calls are TRBV5-1 and TRBJ1-5; D is unclear. Trimming pared 0 bases from V and 3 bases from J, leaving 10 bases between. The germline CDR1 and CDR2 sequences are SGHRS and YFSETQ. The CDR3 has 15 residues. The CDR3 coding sequence is TGCGCCAGCAGCTTGGATAACAGTCACAATCAGCCCCAGCATTTT. Translated: CASSLDNSHNQPQHF.

The gene calls are TRBV4-2 and TRBJ2-1; D is ambiguous. Trimming removed 0 bases at V and 2 bases at J, with 8 bases between. Looked up from germline, CDR1 is LGHNA and CDR2 is YNFKEQ. The CDR3 has 15 amino acids. The CDR3 sequence is CASSQEYGPYNEQFF. The CDR3 bases are TGTGCCAGCAGCCAAGAATATGGCCCCTACAATGAGCAGTTCTTC.

This clone was seen just once. J is TRBJ2-3 and V is TRBV4-2, with D tentatively TRBD2 (5 bases). Germline lookup yields CDR1 LGHNA and CDR2 YNFKEQ. V lost 4 bases and J lost 3, with 14 bases in between. The CDR3 has 15 residues. DNA for the CDR3: TGTGCCAGCAGCCCCCCCGGACTGCGGACAGATACGCAGTATTTT. Its translation: CASSPPGLRTDTQYF.

The gene calls are TRBV7-2 and TRBJ2-7, with a possible D match to TRBD2 (6 bases). The CDR3 covers 15 residues. Germline lookup yields CDR1 SGHTA and CDR2 FQGNSA. V lost 5 bases and J 0 bases, leaving 14 bases between the germline ends. The CDR3 spells CASSVTGSDSYEQYF. The CDR3, as DNA: TGTGCCAGCAGCGTAACCGGGAGCGACTCCTACGAGCAGTACTTC.

The CDR3 loop is CASSIQGAQTAFF. The CDR3 DNA follows: TGTGCCAGTAGTATACAGGGGGCGCAAACAGCTTTCTTT. The chain has TRBV19 and TRBJ1-1; TRBD1 agrees at 8 bases. This CDR3 is built from 13 residues. Germline CDR1 and CDR2: LNHDA and SQIVND (reference sequence). V gave up 2 bases and J gave up 10 bases; unmatched junction bases: 6.

The gene calls are TRBV19 and TRBJ1-5; 10 bases align to TRBD1. The CDR3 has 16 residues. The germline CDR1 and CDR2 sequences are LNHDA and SQIVND (reference sequence). Trimming cost V 4 bases and J 6 bases; bases outside gene matches: 9. CDR3 amino acids: CASSTLDRGLSQPQHF. As DNA, the CDR3 is TGTGCCAGTAGTACCCTCGACAGGGGGCTAAGTCAGCCCCAGCATTTT. Full variable domain (outside the CDR3, taken from reference TRBV19 and TRBJ1-5): DGGITQSPKYLFRKEGQNVTLSCEQNLNHDAMYWYRQDPGQGLRLIYYSQIVNDFQKGDIAEGYSVSREKKESFPLTVTSAQKNPTAFYLCASSTLDRGLSQPQHFGDGTRLSIL.